A selection of T cell receptor beta chains follows, all from one sample in a study of OX40 agonist ivuxolimab in advanced cancers. Sequencing used immunoSEQ multiplex PCR; TCRdb keeps in-frame clones, though not all of them. The sample records about 93,000 clones, around 94% being singletons. The sequencing here drew on CD4+ or CD8+ T cells sorted from blood, taken in a trial of the OX40 agonist ivuxolimab. Every receptor here comes from an adult with an advanced solid tumor such as melanoma, head and neck, liver or kidney cancer. Each CDR3 is given with its conserved first and last residue. The D gene is left open where the match is weak. Expanded clones are given a class, and other clones once, few, many or no size at all.

d_call	v_call	clone_size	j_call	cdr3_nt	cdr3_aa
.	TRBV14	.	TRBJ2-7	TGTGCCAGCAGCCCCCCCTACGAGCAGTACTTC	CASSPPYEQYF
.	TRBV14	.	TRBJ2-5	TGTGCCAGCAGACAAGGGGGAGAGACCCAGTACTTC	CASRQGGETQYF
TRBD1	TRBV29-1	.	TRBJ1-2	TGCAGCGTTGAACGTGAGGACAGGGACTATGGCTACACCTTC	CSVEREDRDYGYTF
.	TRBV5-5	once	TRBJ2-2	TGTGCCAGCACCCCAGCCCTATTCAACACCGGGGAGCTGTTTTTT	CASTPALFNTGELFF
TRBD1	TRBV7-6	.	TRBJ2-7	TGTGCCAGCGGGACAGGCTACGAGCAGTACTTC	CASGTGYEQYF
.	TRBV19	.	TRBJ1-1	TGTGCCAGTAGTACCTACGCCGGGAGGTCAAACACTGAAGCCTTCTTT	CASSTYAGRSNTEAFF
.	TRBV4-1	.	TRBJ2-7	TGCGCCAGCAGCCAAGAGGAAGGGGGCTACGAGCAGTACTTC	CASSQEEGGYEQYF
TRBD1	TRBV11-3	.	TRBJ2-1	TGTGCCAGCAGCGACAGGGGGCTCTACAATGAGCAGTTCTTC	CASSDRGLYNEQFF
TRBD1	TRBV10-2	once	TRBJ1-1	TGCGCCAGCCTCAGCCTACCGGGACAGGGGGAAGGAGACACTGAAGCTTTCTTT	CASLSLPGQGEGDTEAFF
TRBD2	TRBV9	.	TRBJ2-1	TGTGCCAGCAGCTCGGCTAGCGGGAGATATGAGCAGTTCTTC	CASSSASGRYEQFF
.	TRBV9	.	TRBJ2-2	TGTGCCAGCTCTAGAAAACTTTCCGGGGAGCTGTTTTTT	CASSRKLSGELFF
TRBD2	TRBV9	once	TRBJ2-1	TGTGCCAGCAGCGTAGATGTTAGCGGGGGGTACAATGAGCAGTTCTTC	CASSVDVSGGYNEQFF
TRBD1	TRBV5-6	once	TRBJ2-5	TGTGCCAGCCAGACAGGGGGCTCGGAGACCCAGTACTTC	CASQTGGSETQYF
.	TRBV7-7	.	TRBJ2-2	TGTGCTAGCAGCGAGAGTACCAGAGGGGCGAGCACCGGGGAGCTGTTTTTT	CASSESTRGASTGELFF
TRBD2	TRBV4-3	.	TRBJ2-5	TGCGCCAGCAGCCAAGGGCTAGCGGGGGTAGTAGAGACCCAGTACTTC	CASSQGLAGVVETQYF
.	TRBV27	.	TRBJ2-7	TGTGCCAGCAGTTTTGTACACGGACCCTACGAGCAGTACTTC	CASSFVHGPYEQYF
.	TRBV27	.	TRBJ2-1	TGTGCCAGCAGTTTGGGGTCATACAATGAGCAGTTCTTC	CASSLGSYNEQFF
.	TRBV5-6	few	TRBJ2-7	TGTGCCAGCAGCTCCGCACTTCTCGAGCAGTACTTC	CASSSALLEQYF
.	TRBV6-6	.	TRBJ1-4	TGTGCCAGCGCAGCCAGTAATGAAAAACTGTTTTTT	CASAASNEKLFF
TRBD2	TRBV29-1	.	TRBJ2-7	TGCAGCGTTGAAGGGTTGAGATTGCGGGGGGCGGAGAACTACGAGCAGTACTTC	CSVEGLRLRGAENYEQYF
TRBD1	TRBV30	.	TRBJ2-1	TGTGCCTGGGATGAAATGGGACAGCCTTTTTACAATGAGCAGTTCTTC	CAWDEMGQPFYNEQFF
.	TRBV27	.	TRBJ1-1	TGTGCCAGCAGTTTTTCGACATCGAACACTGAAGCTTTCTTT	CASSFSTSNTEAFF
TRBD1	TRBV2	.	TRBJ1-5	TGTGCCAGCAACTTAGGGGGCGGTCAGCCCCAGCATTTT	CASNLGGGQPQHF
.	TRBV30	.	TRBJ2-5	TGTGCCTGGAGTGTAATTTTAGAACAAGAGACCCAGTACTTC	CAWSVILEQETQYF
.	TRBV5-3	.	TRBJ2-6	TGTGCCAGAATATGGGAGTCTGGGGCCAACGTCCTGACTTTC	CARIWESGANVLTF
.	TRBV19	.	TRBJ2-1	TGTGCCAGTAGTCTGCCGGGAGAAGCTTTCTACAATGAGCAGTTCTTC	CASSLPGEAFYNEQFF
TRBD2	TRBV9	.	TRBJ2-3	TGTGCCAGCAGCGTAGAGCCCGGGACTAGCGGCACAGATACGCAGTATTTT	CASSVEPGTSGTDTQYF
.	TRBV9	.	TRBJ2-5	TGTGCCAGCAGCGTAGCTGGCAGAAAAGAGACCCAGTACTTC	CASSVAGRKETQYF
.	TRBV4-2	.	TRBJ1-3	TGTGCCAGCAGCCAAGACCCAGGGGTCGGAAACACCATATATTTT	CASSQDPGVGNTIYF
.	TRBV15	.	TRBJ2-1	TGTGCCACCAGCAGAGGAGAGGTCAATGAGCAGTTCTTC	CATSRGEVNEQFF
.	TRBV5-1	.	TRBJ2-7	TGCGCCAGCAGCGATGCCTACGAGCAGTACTTC	CASSDAYEQYF
.	TRBV27	.	TRBJ1-2	TGTGCCAGCAGTACCCGGACCGCACCTCTTTATGGCTACACCTTC	CASSTRTAPLYGYTF
TRBD1	TRBV7-2	.	TRBJ1-1	TGTGCCAGCAGCTCTGACAGGGGGCGCGTCACTGAAGCTTTCTTT	CASSSDRGRVTEAFF
TRBD1	TRBV15	.	TRBJ1-5	TGTGCCACCAGCAAGGACAGGTTTGAGCCCCAGCATTTT	CATSKDRFEPQHF
TRBD1	TRBV6-5	few	TRBJ2-7	TGTGCCAGCATGCCGGGACAGGGGTCCTACGAGCAGTACTTC	CASMPGQGSYEQYF
.	TRBV27	few	TRBJ1-6	TGTGCCAGCAACCACCGGGGGTCGTCCTGGCCCCTCCACTTT	CASNHRGSSWPLHF
.	TRBV6-6	.	TRBJ1-1	TGTGCCAGCAGTTACGGTCCAGAAGCTTTCTTT	CASSYGPEAFF
TRBD1	TRBV19	.	TRBJ1-1	TGTGCCAGTAGTAAGACAGGGGCCAATATGAACACTGAAGCTTTCTTT	CASSKTGANMNTEAFF
.	TRBV6-6	.	TRBJ1-2	TGTGCCAGCAGTTACTACCCGGGAACTGGCCACACCTTC	CASSYYPGTGHTF
.	TRBV4-1	.	TRBJ1-5	TGCGCCAGCAGCCAAGAGGGGGGACCCGGCAGGCCCCAGCATTTT	CASSQEGGPGRPQHF
.	TRBV6-5	.	TRBJ2-5	TGTGCCAGCAGTTACCAAGGCCTCCCGGGGGAGACCCAGTACTTC	CASSYQGLPGETQYF
.	TRBV11-2	.	TRBJ2-7	TGTGCCAGCAGCTTTGACGGTTACGAGCAGTACTTC	CASSFDGYEQYF
TRBD1	TRBV30	.	TRBJ2-7	TGTGCCTGGAGTGTTTTCCGGGACAGGGAACCCTACGAGCAGTACTTC	CAWSVFRDREPYEQYF
.	TRBV5-6	.	TRBJ2-7	TGTGCCAGCAGCGGGGGACTCACGACCTACTACGAGCAGTACTTC	CASSGGLTTYYEQYF
.	TRBV27	.	TRBJ1-4	TGTGCCAGCAGTTTATTTAGATCCCCTAATGAAAAACTGTTTTTT	CASSLFRSPNEKLFF
.	TRBV29-1	.	TRBJ2-1	TGCAGCGTCCCTTCCTCCTACAATGAGCAGTTCTTC	CSVPSSYNEQFF
TRBD1	TRBV7-8	.	TRBJ2-5	TGTGCCAGCAGCTTCCAAAGACAGGGGGCGTTTAAAGAGACCCAGTACTTC	CASSFQRQGAFKETQYF
TRBD1	TRBV7-9	.	TRBJ2-7	TGTGCCAGCGCAACGGGACAGCTTTCCTACGAGCAGTACTTC	CASATGQLSYEQYF